These 32 T cell receptor beta chains share one sample of origin, sequenced in a study of T cells in localized non-small cell lung cancer. Produced via immunoSEQ multiplex PCR; TCRdb's table is partial and in-frame only. The table shows 50,000 to 75,000 clones, with approximately 90% occurring only once. Material: peripheral blood, obtained before any cancer treatment. The receptor set was obtained from a man aged 35 to 69 with stage I squamous cell lung carcinoma.

The chain links TRBV6-9 to TRBJ2-7, with D perhaps being TRBD1 or TRBD2 (5 bases each). The CDR3 totals 12 residues. The V gene lost 3 bases and the J gene lost 7 bases, with 10 bases spanning the gap. CDR1 and CDR2 from the germline V gene are MNHGY and SVAAGI. The CDR3, as DNA: TGTGCCAGCAGTTACGGGTGGGGGGAGCAGTACTTC. Translated: CASSYGWGEQYF.

The chain employs TRBV2 and TRBJ2-7; 8 positions match TRBD1. This CDR3 has 14 amino acids. Germline CDR1 SNHLY, CDR2 FYNNEI. J was trimmed by 2 bases and V by 8 bases; bases with no gene match: 8. CDR3 nucleotides: TGTGCCAGCGGCGGCAGGGGGCAGGCCTACGAGCAGTACTTC. Translation: CASGGRGQAYEQYF.

This chain connects TRBV5-1 to TRBJ2-7, with TRBD1 matching over 9 bases. CDR3 size: 16 residues. J gave up 6 bases and V 0 bases, and 10 bases lay outside the gene matches. The germline V gene encodes CDR1 SGHRS and CDR2 YFSETQ. The CDR3 reads CASSLAYTGGLGEQYF. CDR3 bases: TGCGCCAGCAGCTTGGCCTATACAGGGGGCCTAGGCGAGCAGTACTTC.

This chain joins TRBV10-1 and TRBJ1-2; no reliable D call. Germline assignment: CDR1 WNHNN and CDR2 SYGVQD (reference sequence). This CDR3 is 14 amino acids long. The ends were cut back, 2 bases at V and 2 bases at J, with 9 bases in the middle. In DNA form, the CDR3 reads TGCGCCAGCAGTGAGACAGAATACAACTATGGCTACACCTTC. This encodes CASSETEYNYGYTF.

The J gene is TRBJ2-7, the V gene TRBV27; D is unresolved. Germline V CDR1 and CDR2: MNHEY, SMNVEV (reference sequence). This CDR3 comprises 13 residues. Trimming removed 4 bases at V and 8 bases at J, with 15 bases between. The CDR3 nucleotides read TGTGCCAGCAGTTCCCCCCGACGGGCCCAGCAGTACTTC. This gives the protein CASSSPRRAQQYF.

This clone appeared a few times. This chain uses TRBV5-1 with TRBJ2-3; possible D gene TRBD2, 6 bases. The length of the CDR3 is 16 residues. The germline V and J ends were trimmed by 4 bases and 2 bases, with 17 bases remaining between them. Germline V lookup: CDR1 SGHRS, CDR2 YFSETQ. CDR3 DNA sequence: TGCGCCAGCAGCCCGGTGGAGGGAGCTTCCACAGATACGCAGTATTTT. Translation gives CASSPVEGASTDTQYF. The entire variable domain, with the rest obtained from reference TRBV5-1 and TRBJ2-3, is as follows: KAGVTQTPRYLIKTRGQQVTLSCSPISGHRSVSWYQQTPGQGLQFLFEYFSETQRNKGNFPGRFSGRQFSNSRSEMNVSTLELGDSALYLCASSPVEGASTDTQYFGPGTRLTVL.

CDR3 coding DNA: TGTGCCAGCAGACGGGGTGATCAGCCCCAGCATTTT. Amino acid sequence: CASRRGDQPQHF. This chain uses TRBV28 with TRBJ1-5, with D hard to call. Trimming cost V 6 bases and J 5 bases, with 8 bases left between them. CDR1 is MDHEN and CDR2 is SYDVKM in the germline V gene. This CDR3 is 12 amino acids long.

The J gene is TRBJ1-2, the V gene TRBV27, with D unresolved. The germline CDR1 and CDR2 sequences are MNHEY and SMNVEV (reference sequence). Between the trimmed V and J ends, which lost 5 bases and 4 bases, there was a span of 14 bases. The CDR3 has 14 residues. CDR3 amino acids: CASSPGVTPYGYTF. In nucleotides, the CDR3 is TGTGCCAGCAGTCCCGGGGTGACACCCTATGGCTACACCTTC.

The rearrangement uses TRBV14 and TRBJ2-3; D remains ambiguous. Per the germline V gene, CDR1 is SGHDN and CDR2 is FVKESK. With 1 base removed from V and 6 bases from J, the gap between germline ends came to 8 bases. The CDR3 totals 13 residues. The CDR3 bases are TGTGCCAGCAGCCAAGGCCTTCAGGATACGCAGTATTTT. It is translated as CASSQGLQDTQYF.

The chain is built from TRBV7-6 and TRBJ1-5; D might be TRBD1 (5 bases). CDR1 is SGHVS, CDR2 FNYEAQ, per germline. V lost 5 bases and J lost 2, with 16 bases in between. The CDR3 consists of 16 residues. DNA of the CDR3: TGTGCCAGCAGCCTGGGGGGGGATCAGCGCAATCAGCCCCAGCATTTT. It encodes CASSLGGDQRNQPQHF.

The rearrangement uses TRBV13 and TRBJ2-7, with 9 bases lining up with TRBD2. The germline V gene has CDR1 PRHDT and CDR2 FYEKMQ (reference sequence). V was pared by 3 bases and J by 0 bases, with 3 bases of the junction left unmatched. This CDR3 has 15 amino acids. CDR3 region: CASSFSGGASYEQYF. DNA for the CDR3: TGTGCCAGCAGCTTTAGCGGGGGAGCCTCCTACGAGCAGTACTTC.

This chain connects TRBV6-1 to TRBJ1-5; D unclear. The CDR3 is 17 amino acids. Germline V lookup: CDR1 MNHNS, CDR2 SASEGT. The ends were cut back, 7 bases at V and 0 bases at J, with 19 bases in the middle. In DNA, the CDR3 is TGTGCCAGCAATGACCCCCGCGCTACAGTTAGCAATCAGCCCCAGCATTTT. As protein: CASNDPRATVSNQPQHF.

This rearrangement joins TRBV27 to TRBJ1-5; TRBD1 aligns across 7 bases. J was trimmed by 3 bases and V by 5 bases; bases with no gene match: 7. Germline V gene data show CDR1 as MNHEY and CDR2 as SMNVEV (reference sequence). The CDR3 contains 15 residues. CDR3 in amino acids: CASSNTGTDNQPQHF. The DNA for the CDR3 is TGTGCCAGCAGTAACACCGGGACAGACAATCAGCCCCAGCATTTT.

The CDR3 DNA is TGTGCCAGTAGCTCCCTCGACAGGGCGGGAGAAAAACTGTTTTTT. It translates to CASSSLDRAGEKLFF. The V gene is TRBV19, the J gene TRBJ1-4; 7 bases fit TRBD1. CDR3 length: 15 residues. The trim removed 6 bases at V and 8 bases at J, leaving 12 bases unmatched. Looked up from germline, CDR1 is LNHDA and CDR2 is SQIVND (reference sequence).

The genes are TRBV30 and TRBJ2-7, with D possibly TRBD2 on 6 matching bases. In germline, CDR1 is GTSNPN, CDR2 SVGIG (reference sequence). The V end was cut by 4 bases, the J end by 5 bases, with 12 bases between. This CDR3 is built from 12 residues. The CDR3 DNA reads TGTGCCTGGAAAGGTCTAGCGAACGAGCAGTACTTC. It yields the protein CAWKGLANEQYF.

This chain connects TRBV19 to TRBJ2-5; the D call may be TRBD1 or TRBD2 (5 bases each). This CDR3 contains 12 residues. Germline assignment: CDR1 LNHDA and CDR2 SQIVND (reference sequence). V lost 4 bases and J lost 5, with 8 bases in between. As DNA, the CDR3 is TGTGCCAGTAGTACCAGGGAGGAGACCCAGTACTTC. Residues: CASSTREETQYF.

The genes are TRBV29-1 and TRBJ1-4; D unresolved. Trimming took 4 bases from V and 2 from J, leaving 2 bases between them. CDR3 length: 11 amino acids. Germline values: CDR1 SQVTM, CDR2 ANQGSEA. CDR3 nucleotides: TGCAGCGTTGCTACTAATGAAAAACTGTTTTTT. It translates to CSVATNEKLFF.

This chain links TRBV11-2 with TRBJ2-7; D call uncertain. The CDR3 is made up of 11 amino acids. Germline V gene lookup returns CDR1 SGHAT and CDR2 FQNNGV. Trimming removed 5 bases at V and 7 bases at J, with 9 bases between. The CDR3 DNA is TGTGCCAGCAGCCAATACAGAGAGCAGTACTTC. As protein: CASSQYREQYF.

The chain carries TRBV11-3 and TRBJ1-5; D is uncertain. Germline V lookup: CDR1 SGHNT, CDR2 YENEEA. CDR3 length: 14 residues. V was pared by 1 base and J by 6 bases, with 10 bases between. The DNA for the CDR3 is TGTGCCAGCAGCTTAGTGGCTCTATCTCAGCCCCAGCATTTT. It yields the protein CASSLVALSQPQHF. The full variable domain, its missing parts supplied by reference TRBV11-3 and TRBJ1-5, is EAGVVQSPRYKIIEKKQPVAFWCNPISGHNTLYWYLQNLGQGPELLIRYENEEAVDDSQLPKDRFSAERLKGVDSTLKIQPAELGDSAVYLCASSLVALSQPQHFGDGTRLSIL.

The gene calls are TRBV10-1 and TRBJ1-1; 7 bases are a match to TRBD1. From germline, CDR1 is WNHNN and CDR2 SYGVQD (reference sequence). The CDR3 length is 16 residues. Germline trimming cut 0 bases from V and 3 bases from J; bases unmatched to any gene: 7. CDR3 region: CASSESRTGRDTEAFF. CDR3 bases: TGCGCCAGCAGTGAGTCAAGGACAGGACGGGACACTGAAGCTTTCTTT.

The chain joins TRBV29-1 to TRBJ1-1; 7 bases are shared with TRBD1. Germline-derived CDR1 and CDR2 are SQVTM and ANQGSEA. CDR3 length equals 13 residues. V was pared by 7 bases and J by 0 bases, with 5 bases of the junction left unmatched. This chain's CDR3 is CSAVGQMNTEAFF. DNA of the CDR3: TGCAGCGCTGTGGGACAGATGAACACTGAAGCTTTCTTT.

The rearrangement uses TRBV19 and TRBJ2-7; 8 positions agree with TRBD1. This CDR3 spans 15 amino acids. V lost 2 bases and J lost 3; bases outside the gene matches: 6. CDR1 and CDR2 from the germline V gene are LNHDA and SQIVND (reference sequence). CDR3 loop: CASSINNRGVYEQYF. CDR3 nucleotide sequence: TGTGCCAGTAGTATAAACAACAGGGGGGTCTACGAGCAGTACTTC.

The gene calls are TRBV7-3 and TRBJ2-1; D could derive from TRBD1 or TRBD2 (8 bases each). Germline assignment: CDR1 SGHTA and CDR2 FQGTGA. The CDR3 length is 20 residues. Trimming left V 1 base short and J 4 bases short, with 26 bases between. CDR3 in DNA: TGTGCCAGCAGCTTAAGTCAGGGGGCCCCCACTAGCGGAGGGTACAATGAGCAGTTCTTC. Its translation is CASSLSQGAPTSGGYNEQFF.

J is TRBJ2-1 and V is TRBV27, with D unclear. CDR1 and CDR2 from the germline V gene are MNHEY and SMNVEV (reference sequence). This CDR3 spans 13 amino acids. V lost 8 bases to trimming and J lost 4 bases, with 12 bases between them. The CDR3 here is CASRLLLYNEQFF. In nucleotides, the CDR3 is TGTGCCAGCCGCCTCCTGCTTTACAATGAGCAGTTCTTC.

The chain couples TRBV5-1 to TRBJ2-1; possible D gene TRBD2, 6 bases. The CDR3 has 17 amino acids. Germline values: CDR1 SGHRS, CDR2 YFSETQ. The V gene lost 1 base and the J gene lost 0 bases, with 14 bases spanning the gap. The CDR3 loop is CASSLLGGGSSYNEQFF. CDR3 DNA sequence: TGCGCCAGCAGCTTGTTGGGCGGAGGGAGCTCCTACAATGAGCAGTTCTTC.

This chain links TRBV18 with TRBJ1-1; D uncertain. V gave up 6 bases and J gave up 5 bases, with 13 bases separating them. The CDR3 loop spans 13 amino acids. Germline V CDR1 and CDR2: KGHSH, LQKENI. The CDR3 nucleotides are TGTGCCAGCTCCCCGGTGCTCCGGACTGAAGCTTTCTTT. Translation gives CASSPVLRTEAFF.

The rearrangement joins TRBV7-2 to TRBJ1-4; a possible D gene is TRBD1 (5 bases). V was cut by 5 bases and J by 4 bases, with 23 bases left in between. The length of the CDR3 is 18 residues. Germline V lookup: CDR1 SGHTA, CDR2 FQGNSA. This CDR3 reads CASSPRVTQALINEKLFF. The CDR3 coding sequence is TGTGCCAGCAGCCCAAGAGTCACACAGGCTCTTATTAATGAAAAACTGTTTTTT. Variable domain in full (rest from reference TRBV7-2 and TRBJ1-4): GAGVSQSPSNKVTEKGKDVELRCDPISGHTALYWYRQSLGQGLEFLIYFQGNSAPDKSGLPSDRFSAERTGGSVSTLTIQRTQQEDSAVYLCASSPRVTQALINEKLFFGSGTQLSVL.

The V gene is TRBV28, the J gene TRBJ1-1; D gene uncertain. CDR1 and CDR2 (germline): MDHEN, SYDVKM. The CDR3 has 13 residues. V was shortened by 6 bases and J by 6 bases, with 14 bases between the two germline ends. DNA for the CDR3: TGTGCCAGCAGAGAGGGCCTGCCCCCTGAAGCTTTCTTT. It is translated as CASREGLPPEAFF.

The chain has TRBV7-9 and TRBJ2-7; 10 bases map to TRBD2. CDR3 size: 15 residues. Germline values: CDR1 SEHNR, CDR2 FQNEAQ (reference sequence). After removal of 3 bases from V and 0 bases from J, the junction contained 2 bases not matched to a gene. The CDR3 protein is CASSFGLADSYEQYF. The CDR3 nucleotides read TGTGCCAGCAGCTTCGGACTAGCGGACTCCTACGAGCAGTACTTC.

The rearrangement joins TRBV9 to TRBJ1-1; 9 nucleotides line up with TRBD1. There are 16 residues in the CDR3. The germline CDR1 and CDR2 sequences are SGDLS and YYNGEE. V gave up 3 bases and J gave up 11 bases; unmatched junction bases: 17. The CDR3 region is CASSEGTGTGKKGAFF. In DNA, the CDR3 is TGTGCCAGCAGCGAGGGGACCGGGACAGGGAAAAAAGGGGCTTTCTTT.

V is TRBV6-5 and J is TRBJ2-7; TRBD1 aligns across 11 bases. The length of the CDR3 is 16 residues. The germline gives CDR1 MNHEY, CDR2 SVGAGI. With 2 bases clipped from V and 2 bases from J, the junction kept 5 bases outside the gene matches. In nucleotides, the CDR3 is TGTGCCAGCAGTTACCCCCCGGGACAGGGGGCCTACGAGCAGTACTTC. It translates to CASSYPPGQGAYEQYF.

This sequence joins TRBV6-5 and TRBJ2-5; no clear D. V lost 1 base and J lost 9, with 9 bases in between. The CDR3 loop spans 12 amino acids. Germline-derived CDR1 and CDR2 are MNHEY and SVGAGI. The chain's CDR3 is CASSYYDGSQYF. The CDR3 region has the DNA TGTGCCAGCAGTTACTACGATGGGTCCCAGTACTTC.